The 29 T cell receptor beta chains in this list originate from one sample, sequenced in a study of molecular identifiers for immune sequencing clone quantification. TCRdb analysed the PCR reads with MiXCR anew, one entry per CDR3 protein. The sample lists 460,000 or so distinct CDR3 sequences, over 20% occurring once. Sequenced: naive CD8+ T cells from blood, with Jurkat cell RNA spiked in. Subset defined: FACS-sorted CD8+CD4-CCR7+CD45RA+ naive T cells. The receptors derive from a human donor in good health. Some libraries in this study had Jurkat cell RNA spiked in.

This clonotype appeared many times. J is TRBJ2-7 and V is TRBV7-9, with 7 bases that match TRBD2. The V gene's germline CDR1 is SEHNR and CDR2 FQNEAQ (reference sequence). CDR3 length: 13 amino acids. The ends lost 2 bases at V and 3 bases at J; junction bases unmatched: 1. CDR3 residues: CASSLRDYYEQYF. The CDR3 DNA follows: TGTGCCAGCAGCTTACGGGACTACTACGAGCAGTACTTC.

This clonotype was seen repeatedly, ten times or more. The rearrangement links TRBV7-9 to TRBJ1-1, with D uncertain. Trimming took 0 bases from V and 5 from J, leaving 13 bases between them. Germline loops: CDR1 SEHNR, CDR2 FQNEAQ (reference sequence). The CDR3 covers 15 residues. This chain's CDR3 is CASSLALGRETEAFF. CDR3 DNA sequence: TGTGCCAGCAGCTTAGCGCTCGGCAGAGAGACTGAAGCTTTCTTT.

This clonotype was counted only a few times. The chain recombines TRBV19 with TRBJ2-1; 8 bases map to TRBD1. Unmatched junction bases numbered 4, after V lost 7 bases and J lost 2 bases. The CDR3 length is 14 residues. CDR1 and CDR2 (germline): LNHDA, SQIVND (reference sequence). Here the CDR3 DNA reads TGTGCCAGTAACGGACAGGGCACCTACAATGAGCAGTTCTTC. The encoded protein is CASNGQGTYNEQFF.

This clonotype was counted many times. The chain combines TRBV7-9 with TRBJ1-1, with 8 bases matching TRBD1. Germline lookup yields CDR1 SEHNR and CDR2 FQNEAQ (reference sequence). With V trimmed by 5 bases and J by 6 bases, 8 bases remained unmatched. The CDR3 is 14 amino acids. The CDR3 here is CASSRFQGAAEAFF. Here the CDR3 DNA reads TGTGCCAGCAGCCGATTTCAGGGGGCGGCTGAAGCTTTCTTT.

On this clonotype: This clone may be a read error of a much larger clone one base away. This chain connects TRBV4-1 to TRBJ2-3, with a weak D call TRBD2 (6 bases). V lost 3 bases and J 2 bases, leaving 12 bases between the germline ends. The V gene's germline CDR1 is MGHRA and CDR2 YSYEKL. The CDR3 is 15 residues long. CDR3 protein: CASSHEGGFTDTQYF. The CDR3 DNA sequence: TGCGCCAGCAGCCATGAAGGAGGGTTCACAGATACGCAGTATTTT.

This clonotype was detected ten times or more. The chain employs TRBV7-9 and TRBJ2-2; 10 positions agree with TRBD1. This CDR3 has 16 residues. Unmatched junction bases numbered 4, after V lost 4 bases and J lost 2 bases. Germline CDR1 and CDR2: SEHNR and FQNEAQ (reference sequence). CDR3 amino acids: CASSSRDRGNTGELFF. CDR3 nucleotide sequence: TGTGCCAGCAGCTCCCGGGACAGGGGTAACACCGGGGAGCTGTTTTTT.

The chain links TRBV3-1 to TRBJ1-2; a possible D gene is TRBD1 (5 bases). This CDR3 region has 15 residues. The V and J ends lost 0 bases and 3 bases respectively, with 11 bases between them. The germline V gene encodes CDR1 LGHDT and CDR2 YNNKEL (reference sequence). This CDR3 is CASSQEGETDYGYTF. In nucleotides, the CDR3 is TGTGCCAGCAGCCAAGAGGGCGAGACAGACTATGGCTACACCTTC. Together with reference TRBV3-1 and TRBJ1-2, the CDR3 gives the full variable domain: DTAVSQTPKYLVTQMGNDKSIKCEQNLGHDTMYWYKQDSKKFLKIMFSYNNKELIINETVPNRFSPKSPDKAHLNLHINSLELGDSAVYFCASSQEGETDYGYTFGSGTRLTVV.

This clonotype has a count of ten or more. This chain connects TRBV7-2 to TRBJ2-3, with D unclear. The V end was cut by 5 bases, the J end by 6 bases, with 9 bases between. Germline CDR1 SGHTA, CDR2 FQGNSA. The CDR3 is 12 amino acids. The CDR3 nucleotides read TGTGCCAGCAGCCATATGGTGGATACGCAGTATTTT. This translates into CASSHMVDTQYF.

This chain uses TRBV28 with TRBJ1-1; 7 positions agree with TRBD1. The CDR3 covers 17 residues. Germline CDR1 reads MDHEN; CDR2 reads SYDVKM. With 2 bases clipped from V and 0 bases from J, the junction kept 9 bases outside the gene matches. This CDR3 is CASSLGIGGQMNTEAFF. The CDR3 DNA is TGTGCCAGCAGTTTAGGTATCGGGGGACAGATGAACACTGAAGCTTTCTTT.

With regard to this clonotype: The CDR3 does not end in the conserved phenylalanine or tryptophan, so this is likely a read error. The V and J genes are TRBV7-9 and TRBJ1-3; no firm D call. Germline CDR1 SEHNR, CDR2 FQNEAQ (reference sequence). The CDR3 is 14 amino acids. V was clipped by 0 bases and J by 1 base, with 4 bases between them. The CDR3 reads CASSLATSGNTIYL. The CDR3 DNA reads as TGTGCCAGCAGCTTAGCCACTTCTGGAAACACCATATATCTT.

This clonotype came up many times. This chain connects TRBV27 to TRBJ2-5, with 9 nucleotides matching TRBD2. Germline V gene data show CDR1 as MNHEY and CDR2 as SMNVEV (reference sequence). The CDR3 is 16 residues long. The ends lost 2 bases at V and 4 bases at J; junction bases unmatched: 8. The CDR3 nucleotides are TGTGCCAGCAGTTTACTCAGGCGGGGGGGTTTAGAGACCCAGTACTTC. Its protein product is CASSLLRRGGLETQYF.

This clonotype was observed a handful of times. The V gene is TRBV20-1, the J gene TRBJ2-7, with 12 bases matching TRBD2. The CDR3 runs 16 residues. Germline V gene data show CDR1 as DFQATT and CDR2 as SNEGSKA (reference sequence). The V gene end was trimmed by 5 bases and the J gene end by 2 bases; junction bases not matched to a gene: 10. The CDR3 spells CSARPKLAGGTYEQYF. The CDR3 DNA follows: TGCAGTGCTCGCCCCAAACTAGCGGGAGGAACCTACGAGCAGTACTTC.

The chain recombines TRBV27 with TRBJ2-7, with D possibly being TRBD2 (5 bases). The V end lost 1 base, the J end lost 7 bases, and 11 bases lay between the germline ends. This CDR3 spans 13 amino acids. Germline CDR1 reads MNHEY; CDR2 reads SMNVEV (reference sequence). CDR3 bases: TGTGCCAGCAGTTTATTCGGGCTAGCTGAGCAGTACTTC. Residues: CASSLFGLAEQYF.

Note on this clonotype: With a much larger clone just one base away, this may be a read error. J is TRBJ1-2 and V is TRBV14; the D gene is possibly TRBD1 (6 bases). This CDR3 region has 14 residues. Germline-derived CDR1 and CDR2 are SGHDN and FVKESK. The CDR3 loop reads CASSPWGQDYGHTF. CDR3 in DNA: TGTGCCAGCAGCCCCTGGGGACAAGATTATGGCCACACCTTC.

This clonotype was seen only a few times. This rearrangement joins TRBV7-9 to TRBJ1-1, with D possibly being TRBD1 (5 bases). This CDR3 contains 14 residues. The V gene's germline CDR1 is SEHNR and CDR2 FQNEAQ (reference sequence). Between the trimmed V and J ends, which lost 0 bases and 6 bases, there was a span of 11 bases. CDR3 in DNA: TGTGCCAGCAGCTTAGCGAATCGGGGGGCTGAAGCTTTCTTT. This codes for CASSLANRGAEAFF.

The rearrangement links TRBV29-1 to TRBJ1-2; TRBD1 agrees at 10 bases. Germline V CDR1 and CDR2: SQVTM, ANQGSEA. This CDR3 comprises 17 residues. Germline trimming cut 6 bases from V and 6 bases from J; bases unmatched to any gene: 19. The DNA for the CDR3 is TGCAGCGTGAATTTGGGGACAGGGGATTTTCGCGTAAATGGCTACACCTTC. It translates to CSVNLGTGDFRVNGYTF.

In this sample, this clonotype turned up many times. The CDR3 DNA sequence: TGTGCCAGCTCACCAACGGGGGGAGTGGAAGCTTTCTTT. Encoded protein: CASSPTGGVEAFF. This chain uses TRBV18 with TRBJ1-1, with a possible D match to TRBD1 (5 bases). The CDR3 sequence is 13 residues long. Germline lookup yields CDR1 KGHSH and CDR2 LQKENI. Between the trimmed V and J ends, which lost 2 bases and 8 bases, there was a span of 12 bases.

This clonotype has a count of ten or more. CDR3 bases: TGTGCCAGCAGCTCGGGGAACCCCTACAATGAGCAGTTCTTC. This gives the protein CASSSGNPYNEQFF. The V gene is TRBV12-3 or TRBV12-4, the J gene TRBJ2-1; TRBD2 is a possible D gene (5 bases). Trimming took 6 bases from V and 2 from J, leaving 11 bases between them. This CDR3 region has 14 residues.

In its sample, this clonotype was seen many times. The V call is TRBV2, the J call TRBJ1-4; 7 bases fit TRBD1. V lost 7 bases and J lost 6; bases outside the gene matches: 14. Per germline, CDR1 SNHLY and CDR2 FYNNEI. The CDR3 is 16 residues long. CDR3 in DNA: TGTGCCAGCACGCTCAGGGGGACTCTGCGAGATGAAAAACTGTTTTTT. Protein: CASTLRGTLRDEKLFF.

This clonotype came up many times. The J gene is TRBJ2-5, the V gene TRBV6-2 or TRBV6-3; weak D call: TRBD1 (5 bases). Germline V gene data show CDR1 as MNHEY and CDR2 as SVGEGT. V shed 7 bases and J shed 1 base, with 16 bases lying between them. The CDR3 is 15 amino acids. CDR3 loop: CASTAVKGLQETQYF. CDR3 in DNA: TGTGCCAGCACCGCAGTGAAGGGGCTCCAAGAGACCCAGTACTTC.

This clonotype was observed at least ten times. This rearrangement joins TRBV19 to TRBJ1-5, with TRBD1 matching 11 bases. CDR1 is LNHDA and CDR2 is SQIVND in the germline V gene (reference sequence). J gave up 6 bases and V 8 bases, and 6 bases lay outside the gene matches. The CDR3 spans 14 residues. This CDR3 reads CASARDRGIQPQHF. The CDR3 DNA is TGTGCCAGTGCCCGGGACAGGGGGATTCAGCCCCAGCATTTT.

This clonotype occurred many times. The V call is TRBV21-1, the J call TRBJ2-7; the table's D call, TRBD1, has no DNA check behind it. TRBV21-1 is deemed a pseudogene. CDR3 length equals 15 residues. CDR3 protein: CASSPRCRGKNEQYF. The CDR3, as DNA: TGTGCCAGCAGCCCTCGCTGCAGGGGGAAAAACGAGCAGTACTTC.

This clonotype showed up many times. The CDR3 is CASSPPIPGQGTHEQYF. The CDR3 DNA reads TGTGCCAGCAGCCCCCCCATCCCGGGACAGGGTACCCACGAGCAGTACTTC. The rearrangement uses TRBV5-6 and TRBJ2-7; 9 bases map to TRBD1. J was trimmed by 5 bases and V by 4 bases; bases with no gene match: 16. Germline CDR1 reads SGHDT; CDR2 reads YYEEEE. This CDR3 has 17 residues. The whole variable domain, filled in from reference TRBV5-6 and TRBJ2-7, reads DAGVTQSPTHLIKTRGQQVTLRCSPKSGHDTVSWYQQALGQGPQFIFQYYEEEERQRGNFPDRFSGHQFPNYSSELNVNALLLGDSALYLCASSPPIPGQGTHEQYFGPGTRLTVT.

A single count supports this clonotype. A much more abundant neighbour one base away suggests this may be a read error. The rearrangement uses TRBV29-1 and TRBJ1-1; maybe TRBD1 (5 bases). Germline loops: CDR1 SQVTM, CDR2 ANQGSEA. Trimming stripped 4 bases from V and 3 bases from J, with 12 bases between. This CDR3 spans 13 amino acids. CDR3 in amino acids: CSVVRGFDTEAFF. In nucleotides, the CDR3 is TGCAGCGTTGTTCGGGGGTTCGACACTGAAGCTTTCTTT.

The sample holds a few counts of this clonotype. The V call is TRBV9, the J call TRBJ2-7; D possibly corresponds to TRBD2 (6 bases). The CDR3 sequence is 15 residues long. Looked up from germline, CDR1 is SGDLS and CDR2 is YYNGEE. The V gene lost 2 bases and the J gene lost 2 bases, with 14 bases spanning the gap. Written as DNA, the CDR3 is TGTGCCAGCAGCGTGACTGGAGGGGTTGCCTACGAGCAGTACTTC. Translation: CASSVTGGVAYEQYF.

In its sample, this clonotype was seen a few times. V gene TRBV7-9 combines with J gene TRBJ2-7; D possibly corresponds to TRBD2 (6 bases). CDR1 SEHNR and CDR2 FQNEAQ come from the germline V gene (reference sequence). The CDR3 length is 15 residues. V gave up 5 bases and J gave up 1 base, with 15 bases separating them. Here the CDR3 reads CASSNGAEGSYEQYF. CDR3 DNA sequence: TGTGCCAGCAGCAACGGAGCGGAGGGATCCTACGAGCAGTACTTC.

The chain carries TRBV4-1 and TRBJ2-7, with a tentative D call TRBD1 (5 bases). CDR3 length: 14 amino acids. Germline lookup yields CDR1 MGHRA and CDR2 YSYEKL. Between the trimmed V and J ends, which lost 3 bases and 3 bases, there was a span of 12 bases. CDR3 in amino acids: CASSQSTVGYEQYF. The CDR3 bases are TGCGCCAGCAGCCAGTCGACAGTGGGCTACGAGCAGTACTTC.

This clonotype was seen ten or more times. The chain combines TRBV7-2 with TRBJ2-2; tentatively, D is TRBD1 or TRBD2 (6 bases each). The CDR3 loop spans 17 amino acids. Trimming removed 5 bases at V and 5 bases at J, with 21 bases between. CDR1 is SGHTA and CDR2 is FQGNSA in the germline V gene. In nucleotides, the CDR3 is TGTGCCAGCAGCACGATCCCAGGGGAGGAGTATACCGGGGAGCTGTTTTTT. This sequence encodes CASSTIPGEEYTGELFF. The variable domain in full, with the rest retrieved from reference TRBV7-2 and TRBJ2-2, is GAGVSQSPSNKVTEKGKDVELRCDPISGHTALYWYRQSLGQGLEFLIYFQGNSAPDKSGLPSDRFSAERTGGSVSTLTIQRTQQEDSAVYLCASSTIPGEEYTGELFFGEGSRLTVL.

A note on this clonotype: This may be a read error: a much more frequent sequence differs by one nucleotide. This CDR3 fails to terminate in the conserved phenylalanine or tryptophan, so it likely reflects a read error. The genes are TRBV24-1 and TRBJ1-1; 7 bases match TRBD1. This CDR3 spans 12 amino acids. Germline CDR1 KGHDR, CDR2 SFDVKD. V gave up 4 bases and J gave up 7 bases; unmatched junction bases: 2. CDR3 in amino acids: CATSEGTDEAFS. The CDR3 DNA is TGTGCCACCAGTGAAGGGACAGATGAAGCTTTCTCT.